This T cell receptor beta chain was captured by sequencing in a study of cytomegalovirus exposure and HLA in healthy donors. In regard to this clone: What it binds is not known.

A multiplex PCR was run with 60 Vbeta primers and 13 Jbeta primers. Authors' methods: A later analysis tallied about 80 million unique TCR beta chains, around 12 million of them shared. The table came from immunoSEQ multiplex PCR; TCRdb's copy has only in-frame clones and leaves some out. V and J calls plus clone size are reproduced from that table; the DNA served to infer D and trimming. The profile shows 150,000 to 200,000 clones, nearly 80% of them singletons. CDR1 SNHLY and CDR2 FYNNEI come from the germline V gene. The CDR3 consists of 15 residues. The V end lost 3 bases, the J end lost 2 bases, and 11 bases lay between the germline ends. Points from the study as a whole: It was assumed in the presence/absence analyses that sequencing depth was roughly uniform across donors. In vitro work confirmed that a few CMV-associated chains recognize CMV antigens.

The sample was PBMCs. The chain links TRBV2 to TRBJ2-1; a weak D match, TRBD2 (5 bases). This receptor was obtained from a woman in her forties in good health and CMV-seronegative. In nucleotides, the CDR3 is TGTGCCAGCAGTGACTGGCGGGCGCCCTACAATGAGCAGTTCTTC. It codes for CASSDWRAPYNEQFF.